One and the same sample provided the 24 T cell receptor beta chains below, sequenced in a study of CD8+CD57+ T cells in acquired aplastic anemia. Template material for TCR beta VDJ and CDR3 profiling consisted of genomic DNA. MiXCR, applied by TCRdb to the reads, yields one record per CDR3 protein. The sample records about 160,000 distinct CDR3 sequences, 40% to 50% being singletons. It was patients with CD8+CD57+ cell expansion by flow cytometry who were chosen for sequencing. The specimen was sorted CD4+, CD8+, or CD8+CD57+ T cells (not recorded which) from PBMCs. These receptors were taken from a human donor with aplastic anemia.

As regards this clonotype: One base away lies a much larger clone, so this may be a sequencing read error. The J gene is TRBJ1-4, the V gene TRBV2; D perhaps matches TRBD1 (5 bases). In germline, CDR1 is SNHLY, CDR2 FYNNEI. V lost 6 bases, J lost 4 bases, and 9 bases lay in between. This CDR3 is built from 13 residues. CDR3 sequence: CASRGVSNEKLFF. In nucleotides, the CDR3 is TGTGCCAGCAGGGGGGTGAGTAATGAAAAACTGTTTTTT.

CDR3 nucleotides: TGCAGTGCTAGTTGGGAAGGCACAGATACGCAGTATTTT. Encoded protein: CSASWEGTDTQYF. This chain joins TRBV20-1 and TRBJ2-3; D ambiguous. From germline, CDR1 is DFQATT and CDR2 SNEGSKA (reference sequence). The CDR3 spans 13 residues. Trimming stripped 3 bases from V and 1 base from J, with 8 bases between.

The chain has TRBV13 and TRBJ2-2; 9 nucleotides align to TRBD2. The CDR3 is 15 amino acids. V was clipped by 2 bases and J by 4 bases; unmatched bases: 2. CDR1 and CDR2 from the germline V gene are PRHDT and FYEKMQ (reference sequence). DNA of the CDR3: TGTGCCAGCAGCTTAAAACTAGCGGGCACCGGGGAGCTGTTTTTT. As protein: CASSLKLAGTGELFF.

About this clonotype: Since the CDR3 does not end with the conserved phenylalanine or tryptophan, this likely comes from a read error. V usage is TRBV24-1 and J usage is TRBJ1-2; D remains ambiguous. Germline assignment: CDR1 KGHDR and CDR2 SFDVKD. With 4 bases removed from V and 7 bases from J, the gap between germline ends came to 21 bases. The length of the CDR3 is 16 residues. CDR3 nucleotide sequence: TGTGCCACCAGTGACACTAGAACGGACGGTGTATGTGGCTACACCCTC. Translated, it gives CATSDTRTDGVCGYTL.

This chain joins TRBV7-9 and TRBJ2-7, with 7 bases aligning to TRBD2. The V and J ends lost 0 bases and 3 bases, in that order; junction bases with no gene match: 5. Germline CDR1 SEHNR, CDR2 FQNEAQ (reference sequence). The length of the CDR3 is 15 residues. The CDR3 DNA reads TGTGCCAGCAGCTTAGCGCGGGGGACCCACTACGAGCAGTACTTC. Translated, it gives CASSLARGTHYEQYF.

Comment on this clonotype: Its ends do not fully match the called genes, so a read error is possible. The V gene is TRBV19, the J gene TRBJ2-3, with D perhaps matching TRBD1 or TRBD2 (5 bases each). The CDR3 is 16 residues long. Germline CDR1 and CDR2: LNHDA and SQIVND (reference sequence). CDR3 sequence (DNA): TGTGCCGGTAGTTACTCCGGGACGGGGAGCACAGATACGCAGTATTTT. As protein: CAGSYSGTGSTDTQYF.

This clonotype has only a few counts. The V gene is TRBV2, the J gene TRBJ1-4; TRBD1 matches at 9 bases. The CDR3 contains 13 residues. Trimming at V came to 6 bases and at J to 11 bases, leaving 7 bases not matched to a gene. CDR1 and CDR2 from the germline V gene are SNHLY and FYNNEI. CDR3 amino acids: CASRPGQGGKLFF. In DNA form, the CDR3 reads TGTGCCAGCAGGCCGGGACAGGGAGGTAAACTGTTTTTT.

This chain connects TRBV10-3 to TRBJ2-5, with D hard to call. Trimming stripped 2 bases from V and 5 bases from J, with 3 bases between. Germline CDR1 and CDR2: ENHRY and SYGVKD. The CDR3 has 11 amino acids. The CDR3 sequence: CAISELETQYF. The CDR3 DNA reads TGTGCCATCAGTGAGCTGGAGACCCAGTACTTC.

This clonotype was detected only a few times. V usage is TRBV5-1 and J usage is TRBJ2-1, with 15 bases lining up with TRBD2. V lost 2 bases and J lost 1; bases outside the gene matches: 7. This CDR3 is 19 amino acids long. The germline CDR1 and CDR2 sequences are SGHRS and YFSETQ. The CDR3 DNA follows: TGCGCCAGCAGCTTAAGGACTAGCGGGAGGGGAACTTCCTACAATGAGCAGTTCTTC. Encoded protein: CASSLRTSGRGTSYNEQFF.

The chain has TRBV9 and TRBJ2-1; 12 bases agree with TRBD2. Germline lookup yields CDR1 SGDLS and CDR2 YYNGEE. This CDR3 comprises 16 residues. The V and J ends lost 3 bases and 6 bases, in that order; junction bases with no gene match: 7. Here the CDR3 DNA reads TGTGCCAGCAGCGCCCATGGACTAGCGGGGACCAATGAGCAGTTCTTC. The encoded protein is CASSAHGLAGTNEQFF. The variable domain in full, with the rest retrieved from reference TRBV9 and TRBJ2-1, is DSGVTQTPKHLITATGQRVTLRCSPRSGDLSVYWYQQSLDQGLQFLIQYYNGEERAKGNILERFSAQQFPDLHSELNLSSLELGDSALYFCASSAHGLAGTNEQFFGPGTRLTVL.

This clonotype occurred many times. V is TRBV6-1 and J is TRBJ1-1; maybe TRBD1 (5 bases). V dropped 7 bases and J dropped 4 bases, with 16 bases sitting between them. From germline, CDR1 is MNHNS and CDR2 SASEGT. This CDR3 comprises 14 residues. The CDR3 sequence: CASTELVGGTEAFF. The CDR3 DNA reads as TGTGCCAGCACCGAACTAGTTGGGGGCACTGAAGCTTTCTTT.

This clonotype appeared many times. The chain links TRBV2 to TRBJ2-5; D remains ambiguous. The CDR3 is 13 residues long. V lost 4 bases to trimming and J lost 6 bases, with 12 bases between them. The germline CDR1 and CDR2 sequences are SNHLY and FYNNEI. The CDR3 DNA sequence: TGTGCCAGCAGTGTTCCAAATAAGCAGACCCAGTACTTC. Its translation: CASSVPNKQTQYF.

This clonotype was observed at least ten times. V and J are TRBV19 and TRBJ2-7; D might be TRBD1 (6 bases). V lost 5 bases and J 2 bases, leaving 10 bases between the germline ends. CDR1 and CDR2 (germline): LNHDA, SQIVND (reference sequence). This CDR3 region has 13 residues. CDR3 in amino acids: CASSVTGTYEQYF. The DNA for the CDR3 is TGTGCCAGTAGTGTAACAGGGACCTACGAGCAGTACTTC.

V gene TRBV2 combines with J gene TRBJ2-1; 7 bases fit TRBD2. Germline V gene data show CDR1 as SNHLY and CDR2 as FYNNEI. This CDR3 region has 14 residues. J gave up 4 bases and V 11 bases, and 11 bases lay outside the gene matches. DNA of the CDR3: TGTGCCGTCGCTAGCGCGGGGGTGTACAATGAGCAGTTCTTC. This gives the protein CAVASAGVYNEQFF.

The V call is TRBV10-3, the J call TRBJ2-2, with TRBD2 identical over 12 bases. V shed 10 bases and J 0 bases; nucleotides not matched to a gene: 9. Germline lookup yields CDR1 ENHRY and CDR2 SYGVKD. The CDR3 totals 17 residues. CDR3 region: CATKLAGGQPNTGELFF. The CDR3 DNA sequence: TGTGCCACCAAGCTAGCGGGGGGGCAACCGAACACCGGGGAGCTGTTTTTT.

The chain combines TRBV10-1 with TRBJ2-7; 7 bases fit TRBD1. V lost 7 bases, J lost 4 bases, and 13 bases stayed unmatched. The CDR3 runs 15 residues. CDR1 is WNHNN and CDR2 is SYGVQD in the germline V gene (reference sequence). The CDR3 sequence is CASMGRQGLSYEQYF. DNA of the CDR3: TGCGCCAGCATGGGGAGACAGGGCCTTTCTTACGAGCAGTACTTC.

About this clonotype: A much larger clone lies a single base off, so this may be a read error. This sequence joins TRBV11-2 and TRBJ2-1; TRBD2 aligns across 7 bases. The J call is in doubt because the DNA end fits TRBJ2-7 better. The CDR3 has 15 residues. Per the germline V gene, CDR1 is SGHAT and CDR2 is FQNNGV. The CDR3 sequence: CASSLGVDRPGGQYF. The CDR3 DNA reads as TGTGCCAGCAGCTTAGGGGTTGACCGGCCGGGGGGGCAGTACTTC.

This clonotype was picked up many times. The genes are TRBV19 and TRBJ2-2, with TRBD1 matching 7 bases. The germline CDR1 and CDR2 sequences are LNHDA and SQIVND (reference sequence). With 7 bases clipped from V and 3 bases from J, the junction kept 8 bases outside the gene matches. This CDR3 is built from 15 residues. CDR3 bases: TGTGCCAGTAAAGGTGACAGGGTCGACACCGGGGAGCTGTTTTTT. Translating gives CASKGDRVDTGELFF.

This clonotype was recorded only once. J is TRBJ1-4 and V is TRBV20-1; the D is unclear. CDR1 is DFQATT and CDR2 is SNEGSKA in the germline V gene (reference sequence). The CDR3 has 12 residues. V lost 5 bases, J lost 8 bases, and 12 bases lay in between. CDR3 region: CSARGFGEKLFF. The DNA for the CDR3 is TGCAGTGCTCGAGGGTTTGGGGAAAAACTGTTTTTT.

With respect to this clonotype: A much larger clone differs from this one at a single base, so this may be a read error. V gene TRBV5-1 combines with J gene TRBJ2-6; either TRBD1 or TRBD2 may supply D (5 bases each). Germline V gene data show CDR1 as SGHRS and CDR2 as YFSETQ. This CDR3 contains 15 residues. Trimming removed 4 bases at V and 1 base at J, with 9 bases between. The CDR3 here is CASSEGFSGANVLTF. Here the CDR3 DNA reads TGCGCCAGCAGCGAGGGGTTTTCTGGGGCCAACGTCCTGACTTTC.

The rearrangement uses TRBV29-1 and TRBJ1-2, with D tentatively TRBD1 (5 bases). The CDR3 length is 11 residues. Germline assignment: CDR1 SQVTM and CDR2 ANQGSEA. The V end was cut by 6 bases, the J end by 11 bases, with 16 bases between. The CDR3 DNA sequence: TGCAGCGTCGTCCCGACAGAGGATTACACCTTC. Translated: CSVVPTEDYTF. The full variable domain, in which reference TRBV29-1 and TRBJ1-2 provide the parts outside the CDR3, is SAVISQKPSRDICQRGTSLTIQCQVDSQVTMMFWYRQQPGQSLTLIATANQGSEATYESGFVIDKFPISRPNLTFSTLTVSNMSPEDSSIYLCSVVPTEDYTFGSGTRLTVV.

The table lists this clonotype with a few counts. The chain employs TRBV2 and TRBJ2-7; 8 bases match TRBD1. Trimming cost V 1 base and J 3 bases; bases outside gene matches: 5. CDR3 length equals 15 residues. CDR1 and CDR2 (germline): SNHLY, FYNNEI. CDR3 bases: TGTGCCAGCAGTGAAGAGGGGACAGGAGTCTACGAGCAGTACTTC. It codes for CASSEEGTGVYEQYF.

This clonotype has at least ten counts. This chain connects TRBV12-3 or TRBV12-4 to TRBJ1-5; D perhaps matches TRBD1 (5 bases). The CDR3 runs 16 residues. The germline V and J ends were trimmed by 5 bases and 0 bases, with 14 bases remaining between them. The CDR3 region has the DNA TGTGCCAGCAGTAATTCAATCGGGGGTAGCAATCAGCCCCAGCATTTT. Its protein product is CASSNSIGGSNQPQHF.

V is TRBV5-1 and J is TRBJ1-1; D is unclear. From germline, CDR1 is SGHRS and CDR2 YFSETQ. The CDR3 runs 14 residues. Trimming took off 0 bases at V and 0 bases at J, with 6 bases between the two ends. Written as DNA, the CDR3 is TGCGCCAGCAGCTTGGGGGTTCTGAACACTGAAGCTTTCTTT. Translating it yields CASSLGVLNTEAFF.